This TCR beta chain is drawn from a study of cytomegalovirus exposure and HLA in healthy donors (dated by TCRdb to 2017 to 2019). With respect to the entire study: In an earlier analysis of 450 to 750 of the donors, under 300 Gb of sequence data and 90 million to 130 million unique TCR beta sequences from 180 million or so T cells were reported. An early release covering around 630 HLA-typed donors comprised 300 to 350 gigabases of sequencing data and 85 million to 100 million unique TCR sequences. The genetic ancestry cluster associated with self-reported Caucasian donors included over 80% of the 300 to 400 genotyped donors. The study was designed to test whether signatures of past pathogen exposure could be identified by cataloging public T cell receptors. The T cell repertoires of several hundred subjects were profiled by immunosequencing and related to cytomegalovirus serostatus. Along with the roughly 710-subject first cohort, a separate validation cohort of about 110 different subjects was used. To predict cytomegalovirus infection status, the study brought together high-throughput TCR immunosequencing, statistical association of individual TCRs with disease status, and machine learning. A later analysis re-analyzed previously published TCR beta repertoires from approximately 670 donors and added high-resolution HLA genotyping to study TCR occurrence patterns. In the later analysis, no new phenotypic data were used to find candidate immune exposures; instead, reliance was placed on TCR beta sequences and their occurrence across donors. An earlier analysis of around 580 of the donors used high-throughput TCR beta sequencing to judge whether each TCR beta V gene segment behaved as functional or pseudogenic. Donor age, sex, ethnicity and CMV serostatus were compiled together with the repertoire data. A later genetic analysis took genome-wide SNP genotypes for 398 of the 666 donors and used that subset as a discovery cohort. All discovery cohort repertoires had been generated using a single sequencing platform. Both class I and class II loci were covered by HLA typing, at four-digit resolution. Typing coverage varied by locus: roughly 629-630 donors for A, B, C, DRB1 and DQB1; under 550 for DQA1; about 600 for DPA1; about 450 for DPB1. Roughly 5 DR-DQ haplotypes were treated as single units for association and clustering because of strong linkage in the cohort. Among a few hundred genotyped donors of the cohort, an average of about 240,000 unique TCR beta nucleotide sequences were sequenced per donor, around 20% of them non-productive. The paper as a whole reports these results and caveats: Because counts were too low, 15 to 20 rarely observed V segments, including chromosome 9 orphons, were left out of the earlier analysis of approximately 580 of the donors. While some public TCRs were present in many individuals, most TCR sequences turned up only very rarely across donors. In a later analysis, the rate of TCR association differed among HLA loci, with DRB1 alleles having the most associated TCRs and HLA-C alleles having the fewest. Correlated functional status among segregating V segments might reflect linkage disequilibrium, but an unknown experimental factor could not be ruled out. A further reported finding was that TCR beta sequences accurately predicted the HLA-A and HLA-B alleles for most subjects in the first cohort. An earlier analysis of around 540 of the donors showed that most TCR beta V segments appeared in productive rearrangements either about 87% or about 30% of the time, which broadly matched IMGT annotations. A total of fewer than 200 TCR beta chains were listed by the study as associated with cytomegalovirus. A later analysis found that most CMV-associated TCR beta chains appeared HLA-restricted, with HLA associations seemingly driven largely by CMV exposure. In vitro tests confirmed that three of the cytomegalovirus-associated TCR beta chains recognize cytomegalovirus antigens. Several of the top co-occurrence clusters appeared to be linked to parvovirus B19, influenza, CMV and Epstein-Barr virus, according to a later analysis. A cluster of highly shared sequence variants was judged likely to represent a technical artifact of the sequencing pipeline. Cytomegalovirus status was reported to be diagnosed by the classifier with high specificity and sensitivity in both the original and validation cohorts. Assigning TCR associations to individual alleles was difficult when HLA alleles, especially DR and DQ, strongly co-occurred. The cohort was sequenced for TCR beta chains only, and without alpha or paired-chain data the features that could be detected were limited. The authors suggested that the approach could potentially be extended to other disease states and immunological phenotypes. A later analysis associated 15,000 to 20,000 TCR beta sequences with specific HLA alleles at a false discovery rate of 0.05. Roughly uniform sequencing depth across donors was assumed in presence/absence analyses, although this assumption may not hold. In a later analysis, HLA-associated TCR beta chains showed more clonal expansion and lower generation probabilities than non-associated chains that were equally common. Because the 87-base-pair reads could not distinguish some IMGT-functional V segments, including TRBV6-2 and TRBV6-3, those segments were excluded. An association between a missense DCLRE1C variant and V-gene and J-gene trimming of TCR beta chains was found in a later genetic analysis and replicated in an independent cohort. HLA typing was unavailable for some donors at each locus, so association tests used only the typed subset. For the cohort, immune exposure information was limited to CMV serostatus. Compared with the roughly 720-donor mean, donors in an Asian-associated ancestry cluster had fewer N-insertions in productive TCRs, according to a later genetic analysis.

The cohort was made up of 650 to 700 healthy bone marrow donors. All cohort members were sampled while nominally healthy, although unrecorded immune exposures were likely present. The donor tested CMV seropositive, placing the donor among the 289 seropositive members of the cohort. A peripheral blood sample was collected from each donor, and TCR beta sequencing was performed on peripheral blood mononuclear cells. Genomic DNA extraction from the blood cell samples was performed with the Qiagen DNeasy Blood Extraction Kit. V ends up 6 bases short and J 4 bases short, with an unmatched junction base count of 12. Per the germline V gene (reference sequence), SGHKS is the CDR1 and YYEKEE is the CDR2. The CDR3 starts with the cysteine, ends with the phenylalanine, and has 16 residues. CDR3 DNA is the only sequence kept; it has 48 bases, read in frame from the first base. Of note for this clone: Its antigen has not been determined. No much larger clonotype is one base removed from it; base qualities were not supplied.

Library generation was performed with the immunoSEQ multiplex PCR assay. For the multiplex PCR, a mixture combining 60 forward primers for TCR Vbeta segments and 13 reverse primers for TCR Jbeta segments was used. Amplification of the CDR3 region of rearranged TCR beta genes was performed with a multiplex PCR assay on genomic DNA. The amplified TCR beta libraries were sequenced on the Illumina HiSeq System as 87-base-pair reads. The published analysis was carried out like this. Across the 500 to 850 repertoires, a later analysis counted around 80 million unique TCR beta chains, 8.5 million to 12 million of which were shared by at least two donors. To remove PCR and sequencing errors, raw reads were error-corrected and collapsed into unique sequences using a nearest-neighbor algorithm that merged closely related sequences. V, D and J gene segments were assigned by aligning CDR3 sequences to IMGT reference sequences. For a sequence to be retained, a match of at least six nucleotides to both a V gene segment and a J gene segment was required. Rearrangements were called productive when the CDR3 lacked stop codons and stayed in frame with V and J; all others were non-productive. CDR3 was defined according to IMGT convention as the region running from the second conserved V-encoded cysteine to the conserved J-encoded phenylalanine. Sequences without an unambiguous match to a single V gene segment were excluded from the earlier analysis of about 630 of the donors. An earlier analysis of 550 to 650 of the donors classified V segments as functional when productive rearrangements were above 56.7% and as segregating when the standard deviation between donors was above 5%. A statistical classification framework was built to diagnose cytomegalovirus status from the catalog of TCR beta chain sequences. In a later analysis, V and J genes were assigned by comparing TCR nucleotide sequences against IMGT/GENE-DB human TR gene sequences. The TCRdist pipeline was used in a later analysis to assign CDR3 sequences and most-parsimonious VDJ recombination scenarios. In a later analysis, each TCR beta chain was defined by its CDR3 amino acid sequence together with its V-gene family, and reads lacking a unique V-gene family were excluded. To address suspected cross-contamination and a sequencing artifact, a later analysis removed over 500 highly shared, low-generation-probability nucleotide sequences. In a later analysis, a clonal expansion index was calculated for each public chain from normalized within-repertoire ranks of inferred template counts. A later analysis computed generation probabilities with a VDJ recombination model fitted to out-of-frame rearrangements, and checked the results against IGoR. In a later analysis, TCR-TCR, TCR-HLA and TCR-CMV co-occurrence was scored with hypergeometric tests, and a repertoire-size bias correction was applied to TCR pairs. False discovery rates were estimated in a later analysis by permuting HLA or CMV assignments 20 times. A later analysis grouped co-occurring TCRs with DBSCAN, adding TCRdist sequence similarity when clustering within HLA-allele-positive subsets. Repertoires with fewer than 30,000 or more than 120,000 public chains, plus five repertoires with anomalous nucleotide sharing, were excluded from co-occurrence clustering. Sourced from immuneACCESS, this table was stored by TCRdb with only in-frame sequences that have V and J called. A share of the clones is absent; for the studies checked, an unresolved V gene accounts for under half, and the remainder has no known explanation. Clone size and the V and J calls come from that table; the DNA yielded D and trimming. Within this sample are under 250,000 clones, with around 86% of them counted one time only. The top ten clonotypes cover about 10% of the sample.

The TCR sequence derives from a woman aged 45-59 years in good health and CMV-seropositive. Recombination joined TRBV5-5 with TRBJ1-5, and TRBD1 aligns with 8 junction nucleotides. Material for sequencing was PBMCs. This receptor has the CDR3 CASTPEVRGPNQPQHF. The sequenced DNA is TGTGCCAGCACCCCAGAGGTCAGGGGGCCTAATCAGCCCCAGCATTTT.